The 27 T cell receptor beta chains reported below all come from one sample, sequenced in a study of blood T cell repertoires in COVID-19. The table came from immunoSEQ multiplex PCR; TCRdb's copy has only in-frame clones and leaves some out. This table holds around 320,000 clones, around 89% found once. Sequenced input: PBMCs or T cells enriched from blood (not recorded which). The receptors come from a woman aged 18-29 years with acute COVID-19.

The chain recombines TRBV27 with TRBJ1-3; 8 positions agree with TRBD1. V was clipped by 5 bases and J by 2 bases; unmatched bases: 5. The CDR3 is made up of 15 amino acids. Germline values: CDR1 MNHEY, CDR2 SMNVEV (reference sequence). The CDR3 DNA is TGTGCCAGCAGTACCAGGGGGCAAACTGGAAACACCATATATTTT. Encoded protein: CASSTRGQTGNTIYF.

The chain carries TRBV28 and TRBJ2-1, with TRBD2 identical over 7 bases. In germline, CDR1 is MDHEN, CDR2 SYDVKM. The ends lost 8 bases at V and 6 bases at J; junction bases unmatched: 13. The CDR3 runs to 15 residues. The CDR3 protein is CASLGAGEIFNEQFF. The CDR3 region has the DNA TGTGCCAGCCTAGGGGCGGGAGAGATTTTCAATGAGCAGTTCTTC.

The J gene is TRBJ2-1, the V gene TRBV11-3; 7 nucleotides match TRBD2. V lost 3 bases, J lost 5 bases, and 4 bases stayed unmatched. CDR1 and CDR2 (germline): SGHNT, YENEEA. The CDR3 spans 14 residues. DNA for the CDR3: TGTGCCAGCAGCTTGTCGGGACTAAACAATGAGCAGTTCTTC. Its protein product is CASSLSGLNNEQFF.

This rearrangement joins TRBV2 to TRBJ2-7, with D possibly TRBD2 on 7 matching bases. The CDR3 is 12 amino acids. CDR1 SNHLY and CDR2 FYNNEI come from the germline V gene. V lost 10 bases, J lost 7 bases, and 17 bases lay in between. In DNA, the CDR3 is TGTGCCATCGAAAACGGGGGGCTAGAGCAGTACTTC. This gives the protein CAIENGGLEQYF.

This chain joins TRBV4-1 and TRBJ1-2; D call uncertain. The CDR3 length is 12 residues. Germline CDR1 MGHRA, CDR2 YSYEKL. With 0 bases removed from V and 4 bases from J, the gap between germline ends came to 3 bases. The CDR3 region is CASSQEAYGYTF. The CDR3 DNA is TGCGCCAGCAGCCAAGAGGCCTATGGCTACACCTTC.

Concerning this clone itself: Sequence at one end of the junction differs from germline and may be a read error. This chain uses TRBV3-1 (or the pseudogene TRBV3-2) with TRBJ1-3; D is possibly TRBD1 (6 bases). This CDR3 region has 15 residues. The germline V gene encodes CDR1 LGHDT and CDR2 YNNKEL (reference sequence). CDR3 sequence reads: CASRQGGGVGNTIYF. CDR3 DNA sequence: TGTGCCAGCAGGCAAGGAGGGGGAGTTGGAAACACCATATATTTT.

V is TRBV5-1 and J is TRBJ2-2; 10 bases agree with TRBD2. This CDR3 spans 15 amino acids. From germline, CDR1 is SGHRS and CDR2 YFSETQ. Losses at the gene ends were 3 bases for V and 6 bases for J; bases not matched to a gene: 5. The CDR3 reads CASSSGTSVSGELFF. The CDR3 DNA is TGCGCCAGCAGCTCTGGGACTAGCGTATCCGGGGAGCTGTTTTTT. Supplemented by reference TRBV5-1 and TRBJ2-2, the full variable domain reads KAGVTQTPRYLIKTRGQQVTLSCSPISGHRSVSWYQQTPGQGLQFLFEYFSETQRNKGNFPGRFSGRQFSNSRSEMNVSTLELGDSALYLCASSSGTSVSGELFFGEGSRLTVL.

The chain uses TRBV11-2 and TRBJ2-3; D might be TRBD1 (5 bases). CDR3 length: 15 amino acids. The germline V and J ends were trimmed by 3 bases and 0 bases, with 10 bases remaining between them. Germline CDR1 reads SGHAT; CDR2 reads FQNNGV. CDR3 DNA: TGTGCCAGCAGCTTGGGGCCTTTAAGCACAGATACGCAGTATTTT. Translating it yields CASSLGPLSTDTQYF. Complete variable domain (other parts from reference TRBV11-2 and TRBJ2-3): EAGVAQSPRYKIIEKRQSVAFWCNPISGHATLYWYQQILGQGPKLLIQFQNNGVVDDSQLPKDRFSAERLKGVDSTLKIQPAKLEDSAVYLCASSLGPLSTDTQYFGPGTRLTVL.

This CDR3 reads CASSQRQNDGYTF. CDR3 bases: TGTGCCAGCAGCCAAAGACAAAATGATGGCTACACCTTC. The rearrangement uses TRBV16 and TRBJ1-2; D is unresolved. The CDR3 is made up of 13 amino acids. CDR1 is KGHSY and CDR2 is FQNENV in the germline V gene. Trimming shortened V by 2 bases and J by 6 bases, and 10 bases separated the two germline ends.

The chain carries TRBV19 and TRBJ1-1; D remains ambiguous. Trimming stripped 7 bases from V and 1 base from J, with 7 bases between. Looked up from germline, CDR1 is LNHDA and CDR2 is SQIVND (reference sequence). This CDR3 has 12 amino acids. The DNA of the CDR3 is TGTGCCAGTATTAGTGCGAACACTGAAGCTTTCTTT. Encoded protein: CASISANTEAFF.

This clone has a single count. The chain employs TRBV28 and TRBJ2-7; 7 nucleotides match TRBD1. The CDR3 loop spans 13 amino acids. V gave up 10 bases and J gave up 5 bases; unmatched junction bases: 11. CDR1 MDHEN and CDR2 SYDVKM come from the germline V gene. Written as DNA, the CDR3 is TGTGCCACCGATTCAGGGGGTCTCAACGAGCAGTACTTC. This gives the protein CATDSGGLNEQYF.

The gene calls are TRBV28 and TRBJ1-5, with 7 bases identical to TRBD1. The CDR3 runs to 15 residues. The trim removed 3 bases at V and 6 bases at J, leaving 8 bases unmatched. In germline, CDR1 is MDHEN, CDR2 SYDVKM. The chain's CDR3 is CASSFWAGGGQPQHF. The DNA for the CDR3 is TGTGCCAGCAGTTTTTGGGCAGGGGGAGGTCAGCCCCAGCATTTT.

The chain is built from TRBV6-5 and TRBJ1-6; D perhaps matches TRBD1 (6 bases). The CDR3 spans 14 residues. Germline V gene lookup returns CDR1 MNHEY and CDR2 SVGAGI. The V end lost 5 bases, the J end lost 5 bases, and 10 bases lay between the germline ends. CDR3 sequence: CASSKQGNNSPLHF. In DNA form, the CDR3 reads TGTGCCAGCAGTAAACAGGGTAATAATTCACCCCTCCACTTT.

The sample holds one count of this clone. The chain carries TRBV28 and TRBJ1-1; tentative D call: TRBD1 (6 bases). V gave up 5 bases and J gave up 5 bases, with 12 bases separating them. Germline V gene lookup returns CDR1 MDHEN and CDR2 SYDVKM. The CDR3 totals 13 residues. The CDR3 DNA sequence: TGTGCCAGCAGTCGACAAACAGGGACTGAAGCTTTCTTT. This translates into CASSRQTGTEAFF. The whole variable domain, remainder taken from reference TRBV28 and TRBJ1-1, is DVKVTQSSRYLVKRTGEKVFLECVQDMDHENMFWYRQDPGLGLRLIYFSYDVKMKEKGDIPEGYSVSREKKERFSLILESASTNQTSMYLCASSRQTGTEAFFGQGTRLTVV.

This rearrangement joins TRBV27 to TRBJ1-2; 9 bases are shared with TRBD1. The length of the CDR3 is 14 residues. Per germline, CDR1 MNHEY and CDR2 SMNVEV (reference sequence). V was pared by 6 bases and J by 1 base, with 3 bases of the junction left unmatched. In DNA, the CDR3 is TGTGCCAGCAGCGCGGACAGGGGTAACTATGGCTACACCTTC. This encodes CASSADRGNYGYTF.

The V gene is TRBV11-2, the J gene TRBJ2-7; D possibly corresponds to TRBD2 (6 bases). The V end was cut by 5 bases, the J end by 6 bases, with 14 bases between. CDR1 SGHAT and CDR2 FQNNGV come from the germline V gene. The CDR3 sequence is 13 residues long. CDR3 sequence: CASSPGDRREQYF. Here the CDR3 DNA reads TGTGCCAGCAGCCCGGGGGACCGGCGCGAGCAGTACTTC.

The rearrangement uses TRBV5-4 and TRBJ2-2; 9 nucleotides line up with TRBD1. Germline CDR1 and CDR2: SGHNT and YYREEE (reference sequence). This CDR3 has 17 amino acids. V shed 3 bases and J 6 bases; nucleotides not matched to a gene: 12. CDR3 sequence reads: CASSSGPGQGGAGELFF. CDR3 nucleotide sequence: TGTGCCAGCAGCTCGGGACCGGGACAGGGTGGCGCCGGGGAGCTGTTTTTT.

This chain links TRBV2 with TRBJ1-5; no clear D gene. Germline CDR1 reads SNHLY; CDR2 reads FYNNEI. The CDR3 has 14 amino acids. V was shortened by 7 bases and J by 5 bases, with 15 bases between the two germline ends. In DNA form, the CDR3 reads TGTGCCAGCATAGCCTCAGCAGAGGATCAGCCCCAGCATTTT. Its protein is CASIASAEDQPQHF.

This rearrangement joins TRBV9 to TRBJ1-6, with D unclear. This CDR3 is built from 14 residues. Trimming stripped 4 bases from V and 4 bases from J, with 9 bases between. Germline CDR1 SGDLS, CDR2 YYNGEE. The CDR3 here is CASSLGGYNSPLHF. In nucleotides, the CDR3 is TGTGCCAGCAGCCTCGGAGGTTATAATTCACCCCTCCACTTT.

The chain uses TRBV28 and TRBJ1-5; D is unclear. V lost 3 bases and J 0 bases, leaving 9 bases between the germline ends. The CDR3 runs to 15 residues. CDR1 is MDHEN and CDR2 is SYDVKM in the germline V gene. CDR3 in amino acids: CASSLAANSNQPQHF. CDR3 DNA: TGTGCCAGCAGTTTGGCGGCAAATAGCAATCAGCCCCAGCATTTT.

V and J are TRBV11-2 and TRBJ2-1, with 8 bases fitting TRBD2. J gave up 8 bases and V 5 bases, and 17 bases lay outside the gene matches. Germline V gene data show CDR1 as SGHAT and CDR2 as FQNNGV. This CDR3 is 17 amino acids long. The CDR3 DNA reads TGTGCCAGCAGCCGCCAGGGTCAGACTAGCGTGATCGATGAGCAGTTCTTC. Residues: CASSRQGQTSVIDEQFF.

This sequence joins TRBV4-1 and TRBJ1-6, with D maybe TRBD1 (5 bases). The CDR3 spans 15 residues. Germline CDR1 MGHRA, CDR2 YSYEKL. V was cut by 1 base and J by 4 bases, with 8 bases left in between. CDR3 amino acids: CASSQGQGYNSPLHF. The CDR3 DNA is TGCGCCAGCAGCCAAGGGCAGGGATATAATTCACCCCTCCACTTT.

CDR3: CASSIGGGGTGYGYTF. The CDR3 DNA sequence: TGTGCCAGTAGTATAGGAGGGGGAGGGACAGGCTATGGCTACACCTTC. The rearrangement links TRBV19 to TRBJ1-2, with 8 nucleotides matching TRBD1. Germline V gene sequence: CDR1 LNHDA, CDR2 SQIVND (reference sequence). The length of the CDR3 is 16 residues. V trimming: 1 base; J trimming: 4 bases; junction bases outside the gene matches: 8. The full variable domain, rest sourced from reference TRBV19 and TRBJ1-2, is DGGITQSPKYLFRKEGQNVTLSCEQNLNHDAMYWYRQDPGQGLRLIYYSQIVNDFQKGDIAEGYSVSREKKESFPLTVTSAQKNPTAFYLCASSIGGGGTGYGYTFGSGTRLTVV.

The chain has TRBV2 and TRBJ2-5, with 7 positions matching TRBD2. J lost 5 bases, V lost 4 bases, and 10 bases had no gene match. Germline assignment: CDR1 SNHLY and CDR2 FYNNEI. This CDR3 region has 15 residues. In DNA form, the CDR3 reads TGTGCCAGCAGTGGAGTGTTTGCGGGAGACGAGACCCAGTACTTC. This translates into CASSGVFAGDETQYF.

The chain carries TRBV27 and TRBJ1-2, with D maybe TRBD1 (5 bases). This CDR3 is built from 15 residues. Germline V lookup: CDR1 MNHEY, CDR2 SMNVEV (reference sequence). Trimming took 3 bases from V and 6 from J, leaving 17 bases between them. The CDR3 loop is CASSFTAGRADGYTF. The CDR3 DNA reads TGTGCCAGCAGTTTCACGGCAGGGAGGGCAGATGGCTACACCTTC.

V and J are TRBV5-1 and TRBJ1-5; D ambiguous. This CDR3 spans 13 amino acids. In germline, CDR1 is SGHRS, CDR2 YFSETQ. V shed 1 base and J shed 1 base, with 3 bases lying between them. The CDR3 nucleotides read TGCGCCAGCAGCTTGCTAAGCAATCAGCCCCAGCATTTT. Translated, it gives CASSLLSNQPQHF.

The chain carries TRBV27 and TRBJ2-3, with 14 bases matching TRBD2. The CDR3 consists of 18 residues. J gave up 6 bases and V 2 bases, and 10 bases lay outside the gene matches. Germline lookup yields CDR1 MNHEY and CDR2 SMNVEV (reference sequence). The CDR3 nucleotides read TGTGCCAGCAGTTTAACGAGACTAGCGGGAGGGCCAGGGGATACGCAGTATTTT. It specifies CASSLTRLAGGPGDTQYF.